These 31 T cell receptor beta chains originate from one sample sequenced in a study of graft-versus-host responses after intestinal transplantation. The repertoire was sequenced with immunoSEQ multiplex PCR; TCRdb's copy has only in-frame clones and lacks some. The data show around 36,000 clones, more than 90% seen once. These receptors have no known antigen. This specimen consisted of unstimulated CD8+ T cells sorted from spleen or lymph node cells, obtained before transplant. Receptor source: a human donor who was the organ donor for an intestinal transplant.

The CDR3 DNA sequence: TGTGCCAGCGAAGACAGTCTCTCCTATAATTCACCCCTCCACTTT. Its translation is CASEDSLSYNSPLHF. This chain connects TRBV2 to TRBJ1-6; tentative D call: TRBD1 (5 bases). The germline V and J ends were trimmed by 8 bases and 0 bases, with 11 bases remaining between them. Germline V gene sequence: CDR1 SNHLY, CDR2 FYNNEI. This CDR3 contains 15 residues.

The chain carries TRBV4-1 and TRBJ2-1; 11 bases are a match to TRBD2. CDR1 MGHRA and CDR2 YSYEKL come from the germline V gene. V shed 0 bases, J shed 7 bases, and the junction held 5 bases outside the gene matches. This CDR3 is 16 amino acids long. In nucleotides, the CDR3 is TGCGCCAGCAGCCAAGATAGCGGGGGGGCCGGGAATGAGCAGTTCTTC. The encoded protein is CASSQDSGGAGNEQFF.

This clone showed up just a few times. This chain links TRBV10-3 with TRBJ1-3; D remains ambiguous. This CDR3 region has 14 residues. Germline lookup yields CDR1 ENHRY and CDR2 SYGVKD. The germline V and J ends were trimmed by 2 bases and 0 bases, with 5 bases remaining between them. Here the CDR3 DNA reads TGTGCCATCAGTGAGGGGAGCTCTGGAAACACCATATATTTT. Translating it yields CAISEGSSGNTIYF.

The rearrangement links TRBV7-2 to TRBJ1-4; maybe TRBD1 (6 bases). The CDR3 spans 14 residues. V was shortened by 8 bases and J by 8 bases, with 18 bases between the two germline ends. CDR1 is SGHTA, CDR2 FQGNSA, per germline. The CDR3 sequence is CASGGTGMVEKLFF. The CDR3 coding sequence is TGTGCCAGCGGGGGTACAGGGATGGTAGAAAAACTGTTTTTT.

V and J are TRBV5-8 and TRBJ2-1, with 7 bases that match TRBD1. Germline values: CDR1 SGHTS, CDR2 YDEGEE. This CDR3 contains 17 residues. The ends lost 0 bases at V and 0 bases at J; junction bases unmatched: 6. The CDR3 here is CASSLGGQESSYNEQFF. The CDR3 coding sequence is TGTGCCAGCAGCTTGGGAGGACAGGAAAGCTCCTACAATGAGCAGTTCTTC.

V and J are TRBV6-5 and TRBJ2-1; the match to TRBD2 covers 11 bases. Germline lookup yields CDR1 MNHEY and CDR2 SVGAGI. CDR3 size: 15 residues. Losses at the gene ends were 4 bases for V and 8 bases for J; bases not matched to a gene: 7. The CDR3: CASSSLAGGFHEQFF. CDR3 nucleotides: TGTGCCAGCAGTTCGCTAGCGGGGGGCTTCCATGAGCAGTTCTTC.

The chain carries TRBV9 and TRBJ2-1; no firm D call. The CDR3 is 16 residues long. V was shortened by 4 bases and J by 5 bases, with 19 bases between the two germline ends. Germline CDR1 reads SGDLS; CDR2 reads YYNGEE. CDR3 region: CASSPRLFLSDNEQFF. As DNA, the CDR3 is TGTGCCAGCAGCCCTCGACTCTTTCTCTCGGACAATGAGCAGTTCTTC.

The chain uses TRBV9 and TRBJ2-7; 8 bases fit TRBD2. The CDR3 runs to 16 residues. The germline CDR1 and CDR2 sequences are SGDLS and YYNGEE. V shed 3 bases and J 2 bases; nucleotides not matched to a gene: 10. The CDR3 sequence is CASSEGPGAGAYEQYF. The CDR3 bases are TGTGCCAGCAGCGAAGGCCCGGGAGCGGGAGCCTACGAGCAGTACTTC.

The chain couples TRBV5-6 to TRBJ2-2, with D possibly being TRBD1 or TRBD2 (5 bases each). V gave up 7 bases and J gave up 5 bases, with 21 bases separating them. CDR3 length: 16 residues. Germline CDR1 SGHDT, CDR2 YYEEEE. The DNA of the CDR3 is TGTGCCAGCCAAGAAGAGGAGAGGGGCCTAACCGGGGAGCTGTTTTTT. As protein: CASQEEERGLTGELFF.

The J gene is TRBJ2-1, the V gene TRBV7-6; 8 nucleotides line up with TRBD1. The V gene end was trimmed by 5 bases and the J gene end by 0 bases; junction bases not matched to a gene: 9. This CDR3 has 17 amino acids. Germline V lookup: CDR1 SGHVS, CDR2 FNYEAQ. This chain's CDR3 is CASSIQTGVGSYNEQFF. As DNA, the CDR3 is TGTGCCAGCAGCATACAGACAGGGGTGGGCTCCTACAATGAGCAGTTCTTC.

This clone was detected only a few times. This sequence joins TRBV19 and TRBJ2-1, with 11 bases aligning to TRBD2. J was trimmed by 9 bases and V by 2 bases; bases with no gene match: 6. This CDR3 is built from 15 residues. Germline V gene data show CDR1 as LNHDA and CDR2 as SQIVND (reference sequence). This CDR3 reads CASSIIAGGQGEQFF. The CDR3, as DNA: TGTGCCAGTAGTATAATAGCGGGGGGGCAGGGTGAGCAGTTCTTC.

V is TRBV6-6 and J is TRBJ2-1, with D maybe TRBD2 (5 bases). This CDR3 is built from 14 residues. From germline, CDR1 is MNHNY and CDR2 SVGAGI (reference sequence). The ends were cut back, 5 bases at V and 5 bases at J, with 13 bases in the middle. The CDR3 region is CASSVLTSHNEQFF. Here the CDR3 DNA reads TGTGCCAGCAGTGTCCTTACTAGTCACAATGAGCAGTTCTTC.

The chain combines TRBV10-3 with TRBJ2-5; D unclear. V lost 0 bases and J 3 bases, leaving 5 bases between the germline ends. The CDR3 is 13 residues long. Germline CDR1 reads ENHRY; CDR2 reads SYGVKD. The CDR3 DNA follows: TGTGCCATCAGTGAGTCGCTGGAAGAGACCCAGTACTTC. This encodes CAISESLEETQYF.

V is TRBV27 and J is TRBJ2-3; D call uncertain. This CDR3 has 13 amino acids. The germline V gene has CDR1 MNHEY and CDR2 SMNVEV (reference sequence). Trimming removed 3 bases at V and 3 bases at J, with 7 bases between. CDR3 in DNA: TGTGCCAGCAGTTTTGGCAAGACAGATACGCAGTATTTT. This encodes CASSFGKTDTQYF.

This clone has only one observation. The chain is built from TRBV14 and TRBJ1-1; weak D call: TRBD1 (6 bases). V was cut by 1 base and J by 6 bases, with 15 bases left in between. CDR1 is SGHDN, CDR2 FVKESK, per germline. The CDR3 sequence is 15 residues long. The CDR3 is CASSQVPGPGAEAFF. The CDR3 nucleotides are TGTGCCAGCAGCCAAGTTCCGGGACCAGGGGCTGAAGCTTTCTTT.

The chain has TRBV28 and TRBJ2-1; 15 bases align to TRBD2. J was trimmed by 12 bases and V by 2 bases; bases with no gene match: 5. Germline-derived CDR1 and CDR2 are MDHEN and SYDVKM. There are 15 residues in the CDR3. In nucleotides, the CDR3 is TGTGCCAGCAGTTTAGGACTAGCGGGGGGGCCAGGGCAGTTCTTC. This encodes CASSLGLAGGPGQFF.

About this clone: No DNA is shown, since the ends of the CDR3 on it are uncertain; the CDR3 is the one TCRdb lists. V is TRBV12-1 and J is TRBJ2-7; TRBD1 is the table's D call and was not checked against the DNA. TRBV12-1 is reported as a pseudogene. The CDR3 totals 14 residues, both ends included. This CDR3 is CASSFGTGSYEQYF.

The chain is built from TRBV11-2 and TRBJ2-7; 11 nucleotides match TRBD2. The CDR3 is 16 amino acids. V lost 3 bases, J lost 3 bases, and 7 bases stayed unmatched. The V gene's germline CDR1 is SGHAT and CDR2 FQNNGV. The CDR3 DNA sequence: TGTGCCAGCAGCTTTTTAGCGGGGGGGACCCGCTACGAGCAGTACTTC. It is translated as CASSFLAGGTRYEQYF.

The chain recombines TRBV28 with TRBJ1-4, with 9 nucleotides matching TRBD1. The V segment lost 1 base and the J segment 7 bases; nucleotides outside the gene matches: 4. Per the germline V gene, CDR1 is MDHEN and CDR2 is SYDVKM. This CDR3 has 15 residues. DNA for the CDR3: TGTGCCAGCAGTTTATTCTGGACAGGGGTTGAAAAACTGTTTTTT. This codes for CASSLFWTGVEKLFF.

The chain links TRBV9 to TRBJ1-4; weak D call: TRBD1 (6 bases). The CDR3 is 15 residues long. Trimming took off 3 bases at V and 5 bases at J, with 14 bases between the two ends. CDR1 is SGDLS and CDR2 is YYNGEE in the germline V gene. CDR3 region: CASSATGTLNEKLFF. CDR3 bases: TGTGCCAGCAGCGCCACCGGGACACTCAATGAAAAACTGTTTTTT.

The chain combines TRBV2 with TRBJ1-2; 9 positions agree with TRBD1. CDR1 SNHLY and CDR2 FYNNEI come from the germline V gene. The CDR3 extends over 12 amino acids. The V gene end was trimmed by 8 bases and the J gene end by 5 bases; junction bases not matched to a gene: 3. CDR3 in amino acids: CASGDRGYGYTF. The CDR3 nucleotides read TGTGCCAGCGGAGACAGGGGGTATGGCTACACCTTC.

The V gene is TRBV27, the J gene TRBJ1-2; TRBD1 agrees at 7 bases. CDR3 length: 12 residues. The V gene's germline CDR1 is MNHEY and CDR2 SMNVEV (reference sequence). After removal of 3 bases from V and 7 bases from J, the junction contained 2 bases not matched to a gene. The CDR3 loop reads CASSFPGGGYTF. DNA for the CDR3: TGTGCCAGCAGTTTTCCAGGGGGTGGCTACACCTTC.

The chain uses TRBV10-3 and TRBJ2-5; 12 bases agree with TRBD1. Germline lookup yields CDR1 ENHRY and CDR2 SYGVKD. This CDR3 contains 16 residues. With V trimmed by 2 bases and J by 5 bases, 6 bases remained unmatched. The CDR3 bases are TGTGCCATCAGTGAGGTCCGGGACAGGGGGCAGGAGACCCAGTACTTC. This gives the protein CAISEVRDRGQETQYF.

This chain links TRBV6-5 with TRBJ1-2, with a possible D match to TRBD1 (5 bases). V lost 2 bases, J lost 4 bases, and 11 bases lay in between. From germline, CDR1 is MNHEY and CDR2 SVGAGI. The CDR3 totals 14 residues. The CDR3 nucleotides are TGTGCCAGCAGTTACGGAACGGGGCTCTATGGCTACACCTTC. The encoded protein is CASSYGTGLYGYTF.

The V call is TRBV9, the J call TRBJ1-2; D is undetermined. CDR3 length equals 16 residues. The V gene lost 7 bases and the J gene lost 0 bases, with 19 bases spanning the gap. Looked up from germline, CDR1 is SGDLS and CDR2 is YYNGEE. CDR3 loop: CASVRVLDGPNYGYTF. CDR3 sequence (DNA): TGTGCCAGCGTAAGGGTCTTGGACGGGCCTAACTATGGCTACACCTTC.

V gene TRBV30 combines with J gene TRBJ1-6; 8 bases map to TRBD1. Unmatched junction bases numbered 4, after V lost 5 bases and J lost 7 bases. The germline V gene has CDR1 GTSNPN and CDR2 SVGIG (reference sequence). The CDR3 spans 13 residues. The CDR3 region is CAWLQGANSPLHF. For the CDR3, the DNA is TGTGCCTGGCTCCAGGGGGCGAATTCACCCCTCCACTTT. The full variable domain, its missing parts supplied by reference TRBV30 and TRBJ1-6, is SQTIHQWPATLVQPVGSPLSLECTVEGTSNPNLYWYRQAAGRGLQLLFYSVGIGQISSEVPQNLSASRPQDRQFILSSKKLLLSDSGFYLCAWLQGANSPLHFGNGTRLTVT.

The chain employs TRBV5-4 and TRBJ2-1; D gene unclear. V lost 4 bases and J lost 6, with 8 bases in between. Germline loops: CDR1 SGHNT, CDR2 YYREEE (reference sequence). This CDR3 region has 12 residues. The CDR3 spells CASSMESNEQFF. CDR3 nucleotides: TGTGCCAGCAGCATGGAGAGCAATGAGCAGTTCTTC.

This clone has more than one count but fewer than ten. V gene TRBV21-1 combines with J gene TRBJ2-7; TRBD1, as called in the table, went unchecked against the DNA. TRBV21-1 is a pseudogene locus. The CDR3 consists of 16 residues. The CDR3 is CASSKGCAGVSYEQYF. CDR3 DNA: TGTGCCAGCAGCAAAGGCTGTGCAGGGGTCTCCTACGAGCAGTACTTC.

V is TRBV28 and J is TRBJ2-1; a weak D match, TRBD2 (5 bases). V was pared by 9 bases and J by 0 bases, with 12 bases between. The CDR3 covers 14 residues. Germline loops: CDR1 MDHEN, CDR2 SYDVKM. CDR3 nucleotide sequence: TGTGCCAGTACGGCGGGCACCTCCTACAATGAGCAGTTCTTC. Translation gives CASTAGTSYNEQFF.

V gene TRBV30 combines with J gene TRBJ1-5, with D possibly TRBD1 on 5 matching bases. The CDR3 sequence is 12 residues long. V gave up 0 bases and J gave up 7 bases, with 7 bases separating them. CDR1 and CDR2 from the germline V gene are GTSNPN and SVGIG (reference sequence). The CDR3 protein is CAWSVGEQPQHF. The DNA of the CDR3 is TGTGCCTGGAGTGTGGGGGAGCAGCCCCAGCATTTT.

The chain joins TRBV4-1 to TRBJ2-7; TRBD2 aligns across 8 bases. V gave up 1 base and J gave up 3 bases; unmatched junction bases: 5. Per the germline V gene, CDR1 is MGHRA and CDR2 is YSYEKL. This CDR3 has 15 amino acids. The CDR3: CASSQAPGTSYEQYF. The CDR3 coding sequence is TGCGCCAGCAGCCAAGCGCCCGGGACTAGCTACGAGCAGTACTTC.